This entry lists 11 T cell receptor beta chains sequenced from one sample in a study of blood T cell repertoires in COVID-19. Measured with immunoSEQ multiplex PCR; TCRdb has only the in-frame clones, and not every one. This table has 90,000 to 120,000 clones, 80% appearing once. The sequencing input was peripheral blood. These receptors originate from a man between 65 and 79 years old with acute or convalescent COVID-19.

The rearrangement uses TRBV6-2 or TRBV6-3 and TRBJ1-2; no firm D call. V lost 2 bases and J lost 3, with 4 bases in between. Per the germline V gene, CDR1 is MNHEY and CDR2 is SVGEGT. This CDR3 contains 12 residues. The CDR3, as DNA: TGTGCCAGCAGTTACACTTACTATGGCTACACCTTC. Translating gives CASSYTYYGYTF.

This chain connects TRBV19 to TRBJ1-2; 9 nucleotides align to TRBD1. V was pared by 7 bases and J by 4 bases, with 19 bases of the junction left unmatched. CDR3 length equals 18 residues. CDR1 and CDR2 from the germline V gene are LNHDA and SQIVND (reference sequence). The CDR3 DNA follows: TGTGCCAGTACTAACCCGGGGGACAGGGATTCCCTCAGCTATGGCTACACCTTC. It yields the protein CASTNPGDRDSLSYGYTF.

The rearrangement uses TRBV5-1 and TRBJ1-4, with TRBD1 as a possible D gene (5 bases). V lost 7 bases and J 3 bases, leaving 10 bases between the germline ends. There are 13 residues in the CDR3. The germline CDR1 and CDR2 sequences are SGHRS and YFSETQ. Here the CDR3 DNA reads TGCGCCAGCCGGGGGGGAGCTAATGAAAAACTGTTTTTT. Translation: CASRGGANEKLFF.

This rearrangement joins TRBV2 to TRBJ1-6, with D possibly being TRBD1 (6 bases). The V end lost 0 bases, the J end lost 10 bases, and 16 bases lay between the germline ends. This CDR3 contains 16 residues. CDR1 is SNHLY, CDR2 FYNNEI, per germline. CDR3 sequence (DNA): TGTGCCAGCAGTGAAGCCCGGGGGGCCGCCGTCTCACCCCTCCACTTT. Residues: CASSEARGAAVSPLHF.

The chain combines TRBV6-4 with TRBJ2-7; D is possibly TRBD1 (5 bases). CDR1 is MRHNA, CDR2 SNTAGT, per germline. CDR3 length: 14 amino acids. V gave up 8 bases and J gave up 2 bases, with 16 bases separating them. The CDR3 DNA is TGTGCCAGCTCTGACAGATCTACCCCCTACGAGCAGTACTTC. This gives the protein CASSDRSTPYEQYF.

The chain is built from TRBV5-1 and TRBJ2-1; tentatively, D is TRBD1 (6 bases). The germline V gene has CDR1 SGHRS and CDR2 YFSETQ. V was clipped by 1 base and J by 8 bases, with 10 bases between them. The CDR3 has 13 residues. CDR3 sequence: CASSLQGSYEQFF. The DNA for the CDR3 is TGCGCCAGCAGCTTGCAGGGGAGTTATGAGCAGTTCTTC.

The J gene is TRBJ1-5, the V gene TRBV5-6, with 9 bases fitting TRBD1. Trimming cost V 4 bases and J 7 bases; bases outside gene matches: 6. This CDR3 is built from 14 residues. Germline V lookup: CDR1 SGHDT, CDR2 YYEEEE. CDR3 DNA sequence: TGTGCCAGCAGCCAATGGACAGGGGAACAGCCCCAGCATTTT. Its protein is CASSQWTGEQPQHF. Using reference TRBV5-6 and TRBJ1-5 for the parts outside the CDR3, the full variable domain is DAGVTQSPTHLIKTRGQQVTLRCSPKSGHDTVSWYQQALGQGPQFIFQYYEEEERQRGNFPDRFSGHQFPNYSSELNVNALLLGDSALYLCASSQWTGEQPQHFGDGTRLSIL.

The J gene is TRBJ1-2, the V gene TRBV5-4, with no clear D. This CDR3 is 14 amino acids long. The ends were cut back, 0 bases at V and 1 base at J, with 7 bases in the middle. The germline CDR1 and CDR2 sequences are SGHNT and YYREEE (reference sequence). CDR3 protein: CASSLGRVNYGYTF. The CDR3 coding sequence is TGTGCCAGCAGCTTGGGGAGGGTTAACTATGGCTACACCTTC.

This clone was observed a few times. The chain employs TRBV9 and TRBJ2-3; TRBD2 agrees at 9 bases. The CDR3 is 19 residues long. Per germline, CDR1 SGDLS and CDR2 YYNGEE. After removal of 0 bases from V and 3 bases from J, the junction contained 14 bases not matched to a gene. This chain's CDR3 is CASSVATDSGGGFTDTQYF. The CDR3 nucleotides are TGTGCCAGCAGCGTAGCTACTGATAGCGGGGGAGGATTTACAGATACGCAGTATTTT.

This CDR3 reads CASSVGGYGTGELFF. CDR3 coding DNA: TGTGCCAGCAGTGTGGGAGGGTATGGCACCGGGGAGCTGTTTTTT. The chain links TRBV2 to TRBJ2-2; 7 bases are a match to TRBD2. This CDR3 is built from 15 residues. V was clipped by 4 bases and J by 4 bases; unmatched bases: 6. The germline CDR1 and CDR2 sequences are SNHLY and FYNNEI.

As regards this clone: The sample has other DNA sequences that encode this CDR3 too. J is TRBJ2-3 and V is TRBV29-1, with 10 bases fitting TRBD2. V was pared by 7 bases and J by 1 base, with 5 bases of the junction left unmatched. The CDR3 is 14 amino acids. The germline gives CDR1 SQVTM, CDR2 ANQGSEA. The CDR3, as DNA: TGCAGCGCACGAACTAGCGGGGGCACAGATACGCAGTATTTT. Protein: CSARTSGGTDTQYF.